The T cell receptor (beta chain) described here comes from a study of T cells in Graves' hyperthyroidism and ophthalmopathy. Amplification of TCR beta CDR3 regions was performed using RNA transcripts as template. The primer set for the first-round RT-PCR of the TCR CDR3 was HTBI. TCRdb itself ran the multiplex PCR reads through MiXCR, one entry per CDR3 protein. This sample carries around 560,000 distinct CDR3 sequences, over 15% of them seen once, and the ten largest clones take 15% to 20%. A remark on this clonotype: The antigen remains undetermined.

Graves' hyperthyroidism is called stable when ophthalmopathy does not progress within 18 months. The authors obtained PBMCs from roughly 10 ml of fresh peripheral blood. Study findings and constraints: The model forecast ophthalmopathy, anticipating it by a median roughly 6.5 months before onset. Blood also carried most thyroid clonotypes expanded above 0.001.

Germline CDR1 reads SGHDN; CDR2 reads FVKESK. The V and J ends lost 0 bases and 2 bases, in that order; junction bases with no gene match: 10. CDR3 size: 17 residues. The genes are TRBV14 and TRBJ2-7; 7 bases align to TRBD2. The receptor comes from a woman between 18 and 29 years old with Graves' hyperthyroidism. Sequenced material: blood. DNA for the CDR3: TGTGCCAGCAGCCAAGAGTTGTTGGCTAGCGGACCCTACGAGCAGTACTTC. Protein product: CASSQELLASGPYEQYF.